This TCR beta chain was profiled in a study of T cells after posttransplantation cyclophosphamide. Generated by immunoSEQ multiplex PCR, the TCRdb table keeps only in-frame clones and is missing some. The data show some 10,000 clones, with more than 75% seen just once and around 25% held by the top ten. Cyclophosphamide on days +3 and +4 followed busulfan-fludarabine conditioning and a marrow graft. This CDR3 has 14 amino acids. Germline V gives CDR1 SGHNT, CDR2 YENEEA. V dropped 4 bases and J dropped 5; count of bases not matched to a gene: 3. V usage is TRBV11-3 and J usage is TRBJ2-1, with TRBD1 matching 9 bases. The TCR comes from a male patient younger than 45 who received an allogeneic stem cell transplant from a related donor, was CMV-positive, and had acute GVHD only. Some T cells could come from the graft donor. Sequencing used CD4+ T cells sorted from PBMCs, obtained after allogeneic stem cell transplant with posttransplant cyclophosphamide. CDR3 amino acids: CASSSGQGNNEQFF. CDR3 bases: TGTGCCAGCAGCTCCGGACAGGGGAACAATGAGCAGTTCTTC. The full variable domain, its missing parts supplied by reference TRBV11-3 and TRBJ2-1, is EAGVVQSPRYKIIEKKQPVAFWCNPISGHNTLYWYLQNLGQGPELLIRYENEEAVDDSQLPKDRFSAERLKGVDSTLKIQPAELGDSAVYLCASSSGQGNNEQFFGPGTRLTVL.